This TCR beta chain appears in the sequencing data of a study of CD8 T cells in ankylosing spondylitis. The CDR3 consists of 12 residues. Trimming left V 3 bases short and J 9 bases short, with 12 bases between. Germline V lookup: CDR1 DFQATT, CDR2 SNEGSKA (reference sequence). Details on this clonotype: Its antigen remains unidentified.

Study results and caveats: Matched ankylosing spondylitis synovial fluid reportedly contained a significantly enriched population of disease-linked clones.

TCRdb re-derived calls from the 5' RACE reads in MiXCR, one entry per CDR3 protein. The table records roughly 150,000 distinct CDR3 sequences, 25% to 35% of them present only once. Sequenced material: synovial fluid, either unsorted or a sorted T cell fraction (not recorded which). The TCR sequence derives from a male donor with ankylosing spondylitis. The chain recombines TRBV20-1 with TRBJ2-1; D not resolved. CDR3 in DNA: TGCAGTGCTAGTCGTTACCCCGGTGAGCAGTTCTTC. Translating gives CSASRYPGEQFF.